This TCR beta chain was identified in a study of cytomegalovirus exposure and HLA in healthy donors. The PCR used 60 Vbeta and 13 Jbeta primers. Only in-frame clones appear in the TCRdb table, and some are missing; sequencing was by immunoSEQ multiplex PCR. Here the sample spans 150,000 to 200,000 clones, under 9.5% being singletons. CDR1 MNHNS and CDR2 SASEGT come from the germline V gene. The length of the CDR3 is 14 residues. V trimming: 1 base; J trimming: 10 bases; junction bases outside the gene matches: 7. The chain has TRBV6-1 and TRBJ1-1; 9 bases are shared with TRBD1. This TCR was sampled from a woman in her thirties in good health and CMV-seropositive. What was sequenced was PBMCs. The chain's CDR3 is CASSEGLQGAVAFF. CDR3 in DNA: TGTGCCAGCAGTGAAGGTTTACAGGGGGCGGTAGCTTTCTTT.